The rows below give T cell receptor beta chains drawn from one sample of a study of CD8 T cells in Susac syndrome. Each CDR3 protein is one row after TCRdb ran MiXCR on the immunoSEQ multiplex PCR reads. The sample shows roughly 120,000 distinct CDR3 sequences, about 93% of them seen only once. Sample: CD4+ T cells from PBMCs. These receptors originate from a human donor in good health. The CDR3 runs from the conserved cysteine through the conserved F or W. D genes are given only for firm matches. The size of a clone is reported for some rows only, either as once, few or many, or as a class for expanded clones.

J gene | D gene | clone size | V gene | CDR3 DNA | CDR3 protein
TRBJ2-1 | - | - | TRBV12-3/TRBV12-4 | TGTGCCAGCAGTGGTTCCTTGAGGCAGTTCTTC | CASSGSLRQFF
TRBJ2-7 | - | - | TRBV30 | TGTGCCTGGGGACCGGGACCATTCTACGAGCAGTACTTC | CAWGPGPFYEQYF
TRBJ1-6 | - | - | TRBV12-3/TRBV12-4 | TGTGCCAGCAGTTTAGAGGGGAATTCACCCCTCCACTTT | CASSLEGNSPLHF
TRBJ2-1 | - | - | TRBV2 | TGTGCCAGCAGTGAATTTCCGACAGACAATGAGCAGTTCTTC | CASSEFPTDNEQFF
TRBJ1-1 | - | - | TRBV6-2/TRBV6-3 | TGTGCCAGCAGTTACCCTTCACAGGGATCGATGAACACTGAAGCTTTCTTT | CASSYPSQGSMNTEAFF
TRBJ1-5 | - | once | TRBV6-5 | TGTGCCAGCAGAAAGGGAGGACAGCCCCAGCATTTT | CASRKGGQPQHF
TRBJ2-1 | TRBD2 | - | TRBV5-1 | TGCGCCAGCAGCTTTTCTAGCGGGAGGATCAATGAGCAGTTCTTC | CASSFSSGRINEQFF
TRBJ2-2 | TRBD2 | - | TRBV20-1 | TGCAGTGCTAAATCCGGGAGGGACACCGGGGAGCTGTTTTTT | CSAKSGRDTGELFF
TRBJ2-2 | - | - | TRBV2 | TGTGCCAGCAGTGCTTCAGGAGTCGCGAACACCGGGGAGCTGTTTTTT | CASSASGVANTGELFF
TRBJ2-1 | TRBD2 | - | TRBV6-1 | TGTGCCAGCTGGACCGGGACTAGCGGATCGAATGAGCAGTTCTTC | CASWTGTSGSNEQFF
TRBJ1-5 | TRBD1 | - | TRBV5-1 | TGCGCCAGCAGCCGTGGGACAGGGAATAGCAATCAGCCCCAGCATTTT | CASSRGTGNSNQPQHF
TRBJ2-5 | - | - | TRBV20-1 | TGCAGTGCTAGGGGGCAAGAGACCCAGTACTTC | CSARGQETQYF
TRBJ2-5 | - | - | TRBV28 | TGTGCCAGCAGTTTAAGATACAGGGCTGGGGAGGAGACCCAGTACTTC | CASSLRYRAGEETQYF
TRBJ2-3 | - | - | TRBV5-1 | TGCGCCAGCAGCTTCCACTCGGACACAGATACGCAGTATTTT | CASSFHSDTDTQYF
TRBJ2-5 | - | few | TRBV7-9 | TGTGCCAGCAGTTTAAGCGGCCAAGAGACCCAGTACTTC | CASSLSGQETQYF
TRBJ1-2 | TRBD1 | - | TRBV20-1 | TGCAGTGCGGGACAGGGCGGCTATGGCTACACCTTC | CSAGQGGYGYTF
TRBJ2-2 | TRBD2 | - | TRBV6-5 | TGTGCCAGCCGGGGGGGTTTCACCGGGGAGCTGTTTTTT | CASRGGFTGELFF
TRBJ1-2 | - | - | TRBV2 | TGTGCCAGCAGTGAAGGGCAGAAGGGCTACACCTTC | CASSEGQKGYTF
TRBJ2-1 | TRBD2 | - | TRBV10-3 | TGTGCCAGGGGACTAGCGGGAGGGCTGCAGTTCTTC | CARGLAGGLQFF
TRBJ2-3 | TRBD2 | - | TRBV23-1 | TGCGCCAGCAGTCAGCAATCTGGACTAGCCACCACAGATACGCAGTATTTT | CASSQQSGLATTDTQYF
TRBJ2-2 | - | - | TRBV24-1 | TGTGCCAATTCCACCGGGGAGCTGTTTTTT | CANSTGELFF
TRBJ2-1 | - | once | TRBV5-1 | TGCGCCAGCAGCCCGGCAGCTGGGGGCAATGAGCAGTTCTTC | CASSPAAGGNEQFF
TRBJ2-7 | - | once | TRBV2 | TGTGCCGGGGGCACGGTCTCCTACGAGCAGTACTTC | CAGGTVSYEQYF
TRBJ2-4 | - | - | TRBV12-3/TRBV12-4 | TGTGCCAGCAGCCCGAAACTCGCCAAAAACATTCAGTACTTC | CASSPKLAKNIQYF
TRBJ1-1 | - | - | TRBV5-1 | TGCGCCAGCAGCTTGGGGCCCGCGAGCCCTGAAGCTTTCTTT | CASSLGPASPEAFF
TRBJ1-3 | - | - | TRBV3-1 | TGTGCCAGCAGCCCCGCCCCCTCTGGAAACACCATATATTTT | CASSPAPSGNTIYF
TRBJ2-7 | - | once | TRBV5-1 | TGCGCCAGCACCACAGACCCGCGGAGGGGTTACGAGCAGTACTTC | CASTTDPRRGYEQYF
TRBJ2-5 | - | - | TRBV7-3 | TGTGCCAGCAGCCTAGGCGGGTTCCAAGAGACCCAGTACTTC | CASSLGGFQETQYF
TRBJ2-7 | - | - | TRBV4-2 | TGTGCCAGCAGCCAAGAGGCAGGGGAATCCTCCTACGAGCAGTACTTC | CASSQEAGESSYEQYF
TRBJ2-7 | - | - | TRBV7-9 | TGTGCCAGCAGCTTACCCTATGCGGGGTACGAGCAGTACTTC | CASSLPYAGYEQYF
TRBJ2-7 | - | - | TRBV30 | TGTGCCTGGAGTCAAACGGACGGGCCCCGGGAGCAGTACTTC | CAWSQTDGPREQYF
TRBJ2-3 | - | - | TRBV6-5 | TGTGCCAGCAGTTACTCGGGAGGCGGCACAGATACGCAGTATTTT | CASSYSGGGTDTQYF
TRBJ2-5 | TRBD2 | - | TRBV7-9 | TGTGCCAGCAGCTCCCGACGACCGGGACTAGCGTTACAAGAGACCCAGTACTTC | CASSSRRPGLALQETQYF
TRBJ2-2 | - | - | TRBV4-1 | TGCGCCAGCAGCCAAGCGTTAAGATCCGCGGCAGCGGCGAACACCGGGGAGCTGTTTTTT | CASSQALRSAAAANTGELFF
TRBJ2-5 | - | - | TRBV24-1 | TGTGCCACCAGTGAGCCAGGGCAGTACCAAGAGACCCAGTACTTC | CATSEPGQYQETQYF
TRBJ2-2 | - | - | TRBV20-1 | TGCAGTGCTAGAGACCAACGGGGTACCGGGGAGCTGTTTTTT | CSARDQRGTGELFF
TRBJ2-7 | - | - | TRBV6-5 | TGTGCCAGCTCCTTAGAAGCCGCCTACGAGCAGTACTTC | CASSLEAAYEQYF
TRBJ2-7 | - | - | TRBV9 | TGTGCCAGCAGCACCCTGGGGAGACTCTACGAGCAGTACTTC | CASSTLGRLYEQYF
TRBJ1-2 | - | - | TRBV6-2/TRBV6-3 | TGTGCCAGCAGTTGGGGGTCCGGCTACACCTTC | CASSWGSGYTF
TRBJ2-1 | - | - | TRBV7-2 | TGTGCCAGCAGCTTTATCCGGGAGCAGGGCGTTGAGCAGTTCTTC | CASSFIREQGVEQFF
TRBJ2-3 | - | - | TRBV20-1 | TGCAGTGCTAGAGACCACACGGATACGCAGTATTTT | CSARDHTDTQYF
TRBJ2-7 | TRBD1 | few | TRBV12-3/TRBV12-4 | TGTGCCAGCAGCCGGGACAGCTACGAGCAGTACTTC | CASSRDSYEQYF
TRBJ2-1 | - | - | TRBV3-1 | TGTGCCAGCAGCCCCCCCGGCATGGCGTCAAGTGAGCAGTTCTTC | CASSPPGMASSEQFF
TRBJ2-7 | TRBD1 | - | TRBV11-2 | TGTGCCAGCAGCCCAGGACAGGGGGGTTTCTCCGAGCAGTACTTC | CASSPGQGGFSEQYF
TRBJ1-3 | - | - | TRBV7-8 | TGTGCCAGCAGCTTAGCCGGTTCTGGAAACACCATATATTTT | CASSLAGSGNTIYF
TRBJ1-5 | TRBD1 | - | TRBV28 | TGTGCCAGCACCCTTTGGGACAGACCTCGACAGCCCCAGCATTTT | CASTLWDRPRQPQHF
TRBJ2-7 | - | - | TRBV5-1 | TGCGCCAGCAGCTTGGTGGGGCAGGGTGGACACGAGCAGTACTTC | CASSLVGQGGHEQYF
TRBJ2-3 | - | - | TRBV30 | TGTGCCTGGAGCCCCGGGACTAGCACAGATACGCAGTATTTT | CAWSPGTSTDTQYF
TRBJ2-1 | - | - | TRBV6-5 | TGTGCCAGCAGTTACTGGCCCGGGACTTACAATGAGCAGTTCTTC | CASSYWPGTYNEQFF
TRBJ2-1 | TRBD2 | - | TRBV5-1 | TGCGCCAGCAGCCCGGTCCCGGGACTAGCGAGGAATGAGCAGTTCTTC | CASSPVPGLARNEQFF
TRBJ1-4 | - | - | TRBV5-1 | TGCGCCAGCACACTTGGCCGAGGGACTAATGAAAAACTGTTTTTT | CASTLGRGTNEKLFF
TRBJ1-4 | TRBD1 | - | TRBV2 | TGTGCCAGCTCGGGACAGGGCAGTGAAAAACTGTTTTTT | CASSGQGSEKLFF
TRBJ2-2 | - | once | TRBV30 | TGTGCCTGGAGGGCCCAGGGAATCACAGCGGTCACCGGGGAGCTGTTTTTT | CAWRAQGITAVTGELFF